The 13 T cell receptor beta chains presented below share a single source sample, sequenced in a study of cytomegalovirus exposure and HLA in healthy donors. The primer mix had 60 Vbeta and 13 Jbeta primers. Here immunoSEQ multiplex PCR was the method, and the copy in TCRdb shows in-frame clones only, minus some. The sample holds fewer than 95,000 clones, around 81% seen once. Source material: PBMCs. These receptor sequences come from a man between 25 and 39 years old in good health and CMV-seronegative.

V gene TRBV27 combines with J gene TRBJ1-6; possibly TRBD1 for D (6 bases). CDR3 size: 14 residues. The V gene's germline CDR1 is MNHEY and CDR2 SMNVEV (reference sequence). Deletions cut 6 bases from V and 5 bases from J, with 11 bases between. CDR3 DNA: TGTGCCAGCAGACCCACAGGGCATAATTCACCCCTCCACTTT. It translates to CASRPTGHNSPLHF.

The CDR3, as DNA: TGTGCCAGCAGCTCGACTAGCGGGGGGCTCGGGGAGCTGTTTTTT. Amino acid sequence: CASSSTSGGLGELFF. The chain couples TRBV6-5 to TRBJ2-2; 13 bases align to TRBD2. CDR1 MNHEY and CDR2 SVGAGI come from the germline V gene. V lost 6 bases, J lost 7 bases, and 5 bases stayed unmatched. The CDR3 length is 15 residues.

The J gene is TRBJ2-3, the V gene TRBV7-3, with D uncertain. Trimming pared 3 bases from V and 1 base from J, leaving 11 bases between. The germline CDR1 and CDR2 sequences are SGHTA and FQGTGA. The CDR3 loop spans 15 amino acids. CDR3 protein: CASSFLLSGTDTQYF. CDR3 sequence (DNA): TGTGCCAGCAGCTTCTTGCTCTCGGGCACAGATACGCAGTATTTT.

This chain joins TRBV7-9 and TRBJ1-2, with TRBD1 identical over 8 bases. Germline loops: CDR1 SEHNR, CDR2 FQNEAQ (reference sequence). The V gene end was trimmed by 5 bases and the J gene end by 2 bases; junction bases not matched to a gene: 7. The CDR3 is 15 residues long. The DNA for the CDR3 is TGTGCCAGCAGCCCTCAGGGACAGGCAAACTATGGCTACACCTTC. Protein product: CASSPQGQANYGYTF.

The chain employs TRBV19 and TRBJ2-5; maybe TRBD1 (5 bases). The CDR3 consists of 15 residues. Germline-derived CDR1 and CDR2 are LNHDA and SQIVND (reference sequence). Trimming stripped 5 bases from V and 3 bases from J, with 16 bases between. DNA for the CDR3: TGTGCCAGTAGTGACCAGGGTCTCTCTAAAGAGACCCAGTACTTC. Amino acids: CASSDQGLSKETQYF.

The chain has TRBV4-2 and TRBJ1-2; weak D call: TRBD1 (5 bases). Between the trimmed V and J ends, which lost 1 base and 3 bases, there was a span of 21 bases. The CDR3 spans 18 residues. CDR1 is LGHNA, CDR2 YNFKEQ, per germline. CDR3 residues: CASSQGGGLAFSDYGYTF. In nucleotides, the CDR3 is TGTGCCAGCAGCCAAGGGGGGGGATTAGCCTTTAGTGACTATGGCTACACCTTC.

This clone was seen only once. V gene TRBV5-4 combines with J gene TRBJ2-7; 8 bases are shared with TRBD1. CDR1 SGHNT and CDR2 YYREEE come from the germline V gene (reference sequence). V lost 4 bases, J lost 0 bases, and 6 bases stayed unmatched. The CDR3 runs to 15 residues. The CDR3 nucleotides are TGTGCCAGCAGCCCGGACAGGGTTAGCTCCTACGAGCAGTACTTC. It encodes CASSPDRVSSYEQYF.

This clone has only one observation. The J gene is TRBJ1-2, the V gene TRBV5-5; TRBD1 might be the D (5 bases). CDR1 is SGHKS, CDR2 YYEKEE, per germline (reference sequence). Trimming left V 0 bases short and J 8 bases short, with 23 bases between. CDR3 length equals 17 residues. The chain's CDR3 is CASSLEDLLGRRGGYTF. The CDR3 bases are TGTGCCAGCAGCTTGGAAGACCTTCTAGGCAGGAGGGGAGGCTACACCTTC.

The V and J genes are TRBV5-6 and TRBJ2-7; 7 bases map to TRBD1. Trimming removed 4 bases from V and 3 bases from J; junction bases left unmatched: 7. The CDR3 contains 14 residues. CDR1 is SGHDT and CDR2 is YYEEEE in the germline V gene. CDR3 loop: CASSPTPGGYEQYV. The CDR3 nucleotides are TGTGCCAGCAGCCCCACTCCAGGGGGCTACGAGCAGTACGTC.

The gene calls are TRBV7-9 and TRBJ1-5; 7 positions agree with TRBD1. Germline V gives CDR1 SEHNR, CDR2 FQNEAQ (reference sequence). The CDR3 loop spans 16 amino acids. With 5 bases clipped from V and 1 base from J, the junction kept 8 bases outside the gene matches. The CDR3 loop is CASSLSRGQSNQPQHF. The CDR3 coding sequence is TGTGCCAGCAGCCTTAGCCGGGGACAGAGCAATCAGCCCCAGCATTTT.

This clone showed up just a few times. The rearrangement links TRBV5-1 to TRBJ2-7; D assignment may be TRBD1 or TRBD2 (5 bases each). Trimming took 0 bases from V and 0 from J, leaving 7 bases between them. Per germline, CDR1 SGHRS and CDR2 YFSETQ. There are 14 residues in the CDR3. CDR3 sequence: CASSLDGGSYEQYV. Here the CDR3 DNA reads TGCGCCAGCAGCTTGGATGGGGGCTCCTACGAGCAGTACGTC.

The CDR3: CASSLGTGGAPLHF. The CDR3, as DNA: TGTGCCAGCAGCCTGGGGACAGGGGGCGCCCCCCTCCACTTT. The gene calls are TRBV13 and TRBJ1-6, with TRBD1 matching 12 bases. Looked up from germline, CDR1 is PRHDT and CDR2 is FYEKMQ (reference sequence). Trimming cost V 5 bases and J 13 bases; bases outside gene matches: 6. The CDR3 loop spans 14 amino acids.

V gene TRBV15 combines with J gene TRBJ1-2, with no clear D. Trimming took 0 bases from V and 4 from J, leaving 12 bases between them. The germline V gene has CDR1 LNHNV and CDR2 YYDKDF (reference sequence). This CDR3 comprises 15 residues. In nucleotides, the CDR3 is TGTGCCACCAGCAGAGACGCGACAAGCCCCTATGGCTACACCTTC. Protein product: CATSRDATSPYGYTF. Drawing the rest from reference TRBV15 and TRBJ1-2, the complete variable domain is DAMVIQNPRYQVTQFGKPVTLSCSQTLNHNVMYWYQQKSSQAPKLLFHYYDKDFNNEADTPDNFQSRRPNTSFCFLDIRSPGLGDTAMYLCATSRDATSPYGYTFGSGTRLTVV.